The next 18 T cell receptor beta chains were all read from a single sample in a study of CD8 T cells in Susac syndrome. RNA in amounts of roughly 0.5 to 1 ug was reverse transcribed with random hexamers. One entry per CDR3 protein, called by TCRdb with MiXCR from the immunoSEQ multiplex PCR reads. The sample carries roughly 150,000 distinct CDR3 sequences, over 85% recorded once. Material for sequencing was CD4+ T cells from PBMCs. These receptors all stem from a human donor in good health.

This sequence joins TRBV29-1 and TRBJ2-7; weak D call: TRBD2 (7 bases). Trimming stripped 3 bases from V and 2 bases from J, with 14 bases between. The CDR3 loop spans 14 amino acids. Looked up from germline, CDR1 is SQVTM and CDR2 is ANQGSEA. In DNA, the CDR3 is TGCAGCGTTGATGGGGGGGCGCATCCCTACGAGCAGTACTTC. Amino acids: CSVDGGAHPYEQYF.

This chain links TRBV6-6 with TRBJ2-3, with D unclear. The CDR3 contains 14 residues. V lost 1 base and J lost 2, with 7 bases in between. Germline CDR1 MNHNY, CDR2 SVGAGI (reference sequence). The CDR3 sequence is CASSYWADTDTQYF. CDR3 bases: TGTGCCAGCAGTTACTGGGCGGACACAGATACGCAGTATTTT.

The CDR3 nucleotides are TGTGCCATCGGACTCTCTCCAGAGACCCAGTACTTC. Protein: CAIGLSPETQYF. The V gene is TRBV10-3, the J gene TRBJ2-5; weak D call: TRBD2 (5 bases). The CDR3 consists of 12 residues. The ends were cut back, 8 bases at V and 4 bases at J, with 11 bases in the middle. In germline, CDR1 is ENHRY, CDR2 SYGVKD.

This chain connects TRBV7-2 to TRBJ2-3, with D unresolved. This CDR3 spans 15 amino acids. The V gene's germline CDR1 is SGHTA and CDR2 FQGNSA. Trimming stripped 5 bases from V and 0 bases from J, with 12 bases between. The CDR3 DNA reads as TGTGCCAGCAGCATGTCTAGGGTTAGCACAGATACGCAGTATTTT. This sequence encodes CASSMSRVSTDTQYF. The whole variable domain, filled in from reference TRBV7-2 and TRBJ2-3, reads GAGVSQSPSNKVTEKGKDVELRCDPISGHTALYWYRQSLGQGLEFLIYFQGNSAPDKSGLPSDRFSAERTGGSVSTLTIQRTQQEDSAVYLCASSMSRVSTDTQYFGPGTRLTVL.

The chain joins TRBV5-1 to TRBJ2-2; 7 bases map to TRBD1. Germline loops: CDR1 SGHRS, CDR2 YFSETQ. V shed 0 bases, J shed 0 bases, and the junction held 2 bases outside the gene matches. The CDR3 has 16 residues. CDR3 bases: TGCGCCAGCAGCTTGGAGGGGGCGCCGAACACCGGGGAGCTGTTTTTT. It encodes CASSLEGAPNTGELFF.

The DNA for the CDR3 is TGTGCCAGCAGTGTCCGGGGGGGCTATGAGCAGTTCTTC. This translates into CASSVRGGYEQFF. This sequence joins TRBV9 and TRBJ2-1; the match to TRBD2 covers 8 bases. CDR3 length: 13 amino acids. The V gene end was trimmed by 5 bases and the J gene end by 8 bases; junction bases not matched to a gene: 6. Germline V gene data show CDR1 as SGDLS and CDR2 as YYNGEE.

The chain joins TRBV12-3 or TRBV12-4 to TRBJ1-5; no definite D call. The CDR3 sequence is 12 residues long. Trimming shortened V by 8 bases and J by 1 base, and 6 bases separated the two germline ends. CDR3 DNA sequence: TGTGCCAGCCGGCGCAGCAATCAGCCCCAGCATTTT. This codes for CASRRSNQPQHF.

This clonotype was seen just once. The chain joins TRBV2 to TRBJ1-1, with unresolved D. Germline assignment: CDR1 SNHLY and CDR2 FYNNEI. The CDR3 contains 13 residues. V lost 1 base and J 3 bases, leaving 6 bases between the germline ends. The CDR3 nucleotides are TGTGCCAGCAGTGAAGGACTGTACACTGAAGCTTTCTTT. Amino acids: CASSEGLYTEAFF. The variable domain in full, completed from reference TRBV2 and TRBJ1-1, reads EPEVTQTPSHQVTQMGQEVILRCVPISNHLYFYWYRQILGQKVEFLVSFYNNEISEKSEIFDDQFSVERPDGSNFTLKIRSTKLEDSAMYFCASSEGLYTEAFFGQGTRLTVV.

V is TRBV7-2 and J is TRBJ2-5; weak D call: TRBD1 (5 bases). Looked up from germline, CDR1 is SGHTA and CDR2 is FQGNSA. V lost 3 bases to trimming and J lost 5 bases, with 7 bases between them. This CDR3 region has 12 residues. CDR3 amino acids: CASSFSGETQYF. The CDR3 nucleotides are TGTGCCAGCAGCTTTTCAGGGGAGACCCAGTACTTC.

This rearrangement joins TRBV10-3 to TRBJ2-1; TRBD1 matches at 9 bases. The V segment lost 7 bases and the J segment 12 bases; nucleotides outside the gene matches: 13. The CDR3 has 14 residues. Germline loops: CDR1 ENHRY, CDR2 SYGVKD. CDR3 coding DNA: TGTGCCATCAAGGGACAGGGAGCGACAATGAGGCAGTTCTTC. It yields the protein CAIKGQGATMRQFF.

The chain has TRBV7-3 and TRBJ1-1; D is ambiguous. Germline loops: CDR1 SGHTA, CDR2 FQGTGA. Trimming took off 0 bases at V and 8 bases at J, with 10 bases between the two ends. CDR3 length: 13 amino acids. The CDR3 protein is CASSLTTASEAFF. CDR3 DNA: TGTGCCAGCAGCTTAACAACAGCCTCCGAAGCTTTCTTT.

The gene calls are TRBV28 and TRBJ2-1; 9 bases are a match to TRBD2. The CDR3 has 16 residues. In germline, CDR1 is MDHEN, CDR2 SYDVKM. The J segment lost 2 bases and the V segment lost 4 bases, leaving 6 bases of the junction unmatched. The CDR3 here is CASSSISGGAYNEQFF. CDR3 coding DNA: TGTGCCAGCAGTTCCATTAGCGGGGGAGCCTACAATGAGCAGTTCTTC.

The chain uses TRBV4-1 and TRBJ1-1; 7 nucleotides match TRBD1. CDR3 length: 17 amino acids. CDR1 is MGHRA, CDR2 YSYEKL, per germline. With V trimmed by 0 bases and J by 4 bases, 11 bases remained unmatched. The CDR3 spells CASSQEEWEGAPTEAFF. The DNA of the CDR3 is TGCGCCAGCAGCCAAGAAGAGTGGGAGGGGGCTCCCACTGAAGCTTTCTTT.

CDR3 in amino acids: CASSPSTGNGYTF. The CDR3 DNA follows: TGTGCCAGCAGCCCATCGACAGGGAATGGCTACACCTTC. The J gene is TRBJ1-2, the V gene TRBV7-2; 7 positions agree with TRBD1. Germline trimming cut 5 bases from V and 6 bases from J; bases unmatched to any gene: 6. The CDR3 runs to 13 residues. Looked up from germline, CDR1 is SGHTA and CDR2 is FQGNSA.

The rearrangement uses TRBV30 and TRBJ1-5; D may be TRBD1 (6 bases). Trimming took off 3 bases at V and 2 bases at J, with 8 bases between the two ends. Germline V gene sequence: CDR1 GTSNPN, CDR2 SVGIG (reference sequence). The CDR3 has 13 residues. As DNA, the CDR3 is TGTGCCTGGAGCCGACAGGGCAATCAGCCCCAGCATTTT. This sequence encodes CAWSRQGNQPQHF.

The chain is built from TRBV19 and TRBJ2-7; TRBD2 is a possible D gene (5 bases). The V gene lost 5 bases and the J gene lost 8 bases, with 10 bases spanning the gap. The CDR3 is 11 amino acids. Germline V gives CDR1 LNHDA, CDR2 SQIVND (reference sequence). The CDR3 loop reads CASSEGRQQYF. CDR3 DNA: TGTGCCAGTAGTGAAGGGAGACAGCAGTACTTC.

The chain joins TRBV3-1 to TRBJ1-1; D ambiguous. Germline CDR1 LGHDT, CDR2 YNNKEL (reference sequence). Deletions cut 0 bases from V and 8 bases from J, with 13 bases between. CDR3 length: 14 residues. For the CDR3, the DNA is TGTGCCAGCAGCCAAGACGCCTCCCTTAGGGAAGCTTTCTTT. Protein product: CASSQDASLREAFF.

CDR3 DNA: TGTGCCAGCTCACCTCACCGGGACCTAACTGAAGCTTTCTTT. Residues: CASSPHRDLTEAFF. The chain couples TRBV18 to TRBJ1-1, with D possibly being TRBD1 (5 bases). V lost 3 bases and J 5 bases, leaving 13 bases between the germline ends. The germline V gene encodes CDR1 KGHSH and CDR2 LQKENI. The CDR3 length is 14 residues. Together with reference TRBV18 and TRBJ1-1, the CDR3 gives the full variable domain: NAGVMQNPRHLVRRRGQEARLRCSPMKGHSHVYWYRQLPEEGLKFMVYLQKENIIDESGMPKERFSAEFPKEGPSILRIQQVVRGDSAAYFCASSPHRDLTEAFFGQGTRLTVV.